This T cell receptor (beta chain) was sequenced in a study of tumor and adjacent non-tumor tissue in lung cancer. Whole-study context: Histology: around twelve adenocarcinoma, a couple of squamous cell carcinoma, 1 small cell lung cancer.

CDR1 is KGHDR, CDR2 SFDVKD, per germline. The CDR3 spans 17 residues. The template was RNA from unsorted bulk tissue. A modified ARM-PCR protocol with three rounds of nested PCR amplified TCRbeta. Each CDR3 protein gets one entry after TCRdb re-called the multiplex PCR reads with MiXCR. The sample carries about 93,000 distinct CDR3 sequences, 65% to 75% recorded once. In regard to this clonotype: A read error may produce the germline difference seen at one junction end.

Source material: lung tumor tissue. The sequence derives from a man in his sixties with non-small cell lung cancer. The chain uses TRBV24-1 and TRBJ2-1; D possibly corresponds to TRBD1 (6 bases). CDR3 sequence: CTTGDTTGTQSYNEQFF. The CDR3 nucleotides read TGTACCACCGGTGATACTACAGGGACCCAATCCTACAATGAGCAGTTCTTC.